Each of the 30 T cell receptor beta chains below was sequenced from the same sample in a study of T cell repertoires in cytomegalovirus infection (dated by TCRdb to 2018 to 2020). Sequencing used an Illumina HiSeq 1500. The raw public reads went through TCRdb reprocessing: fastp at Q25, MiXCR clone calling, in-frame beta chains kept. Every entry covers one CDR3 protein and lists the most common genes and DNA from its rows. The sample data list roughly 920,000 distinct CDR3 sequences, and roughly 31% of these were observed just once. The ten largest account for roughly an eighth of the sample. No cognate antigen is known for these TCRs. The treatment or condition label corresponds to: in vitro stimulation with specific CMV peptide epitopes to enrich CMV-specific T cells. Material: cultured CD8+ T cells from PBMCs, obtained from culture after CMV antigen stimulation. The source of these receptors is a human donor in good health (CMV status not recorded). Some clones in this sample may be carry-over from other donors' samples.

V and J are TRBV6-2 or TRBV6-3 and TRBJ1-1; TRBD1 is a possible D gene (6 bases). In germline, CDR1 is MNHEY, CDR2 SVGEGT. V was shortened by 5 bases and J by 3 bases, with 19 bases between the two germline ends. The CDR3 sequence is 16 residues long. As DNA, the CDR3 is TGTGCCAGCAGTGCTGTTGGACCGGGACATTACACTGAAGCTTTCTTT. It encodes CASSAVGPGHYTEAFF.

The rearrangement uses TRBV4-2 and TRBJ2-2; 9 bases are shared with TRBD2. The CDR3 has 17 amino acids. Trimming removed 5 bases from V and 7 bases from J; junction bases left unmatched: 14. CDR1 is LGHNA, CDR2 YNFKEQ, per germline. The DNA for the CDR3 is TGTGCCAGCAGCTCCTGGGGAGCGGGGGGTACGAGCGGGGAGCTGTTTTTT. Encoded protein: CASSSWGAGGTSGELFF.

This chain links TRBV19 with TRBJ2-1; D perhaps matches TRBD1 (6 bases). Germline CDR1 reads LNHDA; CDR2 reads SQIVND (reference sequence). The CDR3 covers 15 residues. V was cut by 2 bases and J by 2 bases, with 10 bases left in between. This chain's CDR3 is CASSIQGQTYNEQFF. In DNA, the CDR3 is TGTGCCAGTAGTATACAGGGGCAAACCTACAATGAGCAGTTCTTC.

This clonotype was seen only a few times. The rearrangement joins TRBV29-1 to TRBJ2-1; weak D call: TRBD1 (5 bases). Trimming stripped 6 bases from V and 5 bases from J, with 26 bases between. CDR3 length: 17 residues. Germline-derived CDR1 and CDR2 are SQVTM and ANQGSEA. The CDR3, as DNA: TGCAGCGTACAAAGCCCAGGAGTGAGAAGCAGGGACAATGAGCAGTTCTTC. Amino acid sequence: CSVQSPGVRSRDNEQFF.

The chain recombines TRBV9 with TRBJ1-1; the match to TRBD1 covers 8 bases. The germline V gene encodes CDR1 SGDLS and CDR2 YYNGEE. V dropped 0 bases and J dropped 9; count of bases not matched to a gene: 16. The CDR3 spans 17 residues. As DNA, the CDR3 is TGTGCCAGCAGCGTAGGGGGAGCAGGGACAGGTGACGACAAAGCTTTCTTT. This encodes CASSVGGAGTGDDKAFF.

This clonotype was counted a few times. The chain uses TRBV6-1 and TRBJ1-2; 7 bases agree with TRBD1. Germline CDR1 reads MNHNS; CDR2 reads SASEGT. The V and J ends lost 7 bases and 4 bases, in that order; junction bases with no gene match: 6. The CDR3 has 13 residues. The CDR3 sequence: CASTKTGSYGYTF. The CDR3 DNA follows: TGTGCCAGCACCAAGACAGGGAGCTATGGCTACACCTTC.

The sample holds a few counts of this clonotype. The rearrangement joins TRBV12-3 or TRBV12-4 to TRBJ2-1; TRBD2 agrees at 15 bases. The CDR3 consists of 17 residues. The trim removed 7 bases at V and 4 bases at J, leaving 8 bases unmatched. Here the CDR3 reads CASTTGTSGGLYNEQFF. CDR3 DNA sequence: TGTGCCAGCACCACCGGGACTAGCGGGGGGCTATACAATGAGCAGTTCTTC.

As for this clonotype: One end of the junction varies from germline; a read error may be responsible. The rearrangement uses TRBV12-3 or TRBV12-4 and TRBJ1-2; 7 bases line up with TRBD1. This CDR3 has 14 residues. CDR3 bases: TGTGCCAGCAGTTTCCCGGGGGACAGCTATCGCTACACCTTC. This encodes CASSFPGDSYRYTF.

This clonotype was observed a few times. V gene TRBV29-1 combines with J gene TRBJ2-6; a weak D match, TRBD2 (6 bases). The length of the CDR3 is 13 residues. Germline lookup yields CDR1 SQVTM and CDR2 ANQGSEA. V was trimmed by 5 bases and J by 2 bases, leaving 7 bases between them. CDR3 DNA: TGCAGCGTTCCGGGGGCTGGGGCCAACGTCCTGACTTTC. Translated: CSVPGAGANVLTF.

This clonotype was counted a few times. The chain links TRBV20-1 to TRBJ2-5; D may match TRBD1 or TRBD2 (5 bases each). This CDR3 comprises 15 residues. Trimming stripped 0 bases from V and 1 base from J, with 12 bases between. The germline gives CDR1 DFQATT, CDR2 SNEGSKA (reference sequence). DNA for the CDR3: TGCAGTGCTAGAGACGGGACGGAATCCCAAGAGACCCAGTACTTC. This sequence encodes CSARDGTESQETQYF.

This clonotype was counted at least ten times. This sequence joins TRBV7-6 and TRBJ1-2; 9 bases align to TRBD1. The trim removed 4 bases at V and 7 bases at J, leaving 1 base unmatched. CDR3 length: 12 residues. Germline V CDR1 and CDR2: SGHVS, FNYEAQ. The CDR3 protein is CASSSGQGGYTF. The CDR3 nucleotides are TGTGCCAGCAGCTCGGGACAGGGTGGCTACACCTTC. The full variable domain, completed using reference TRBV7-6 and TRBJ1-2, is GAGVSQSPRYKVTKRGQDVALRCDPISGHVSLYWYRQALGQGPEFLTYFNYEAQQDKSGLPNDRFSAERPEGSISTLTIQRTEQRDSAMYRCASSSGQGGYTFGSGTRLTVV.

This clonotype has only a few counts. The rearrangement uses TRBV7-9 and TRBJ2-3; no clear D gene. Per germline, CDR1 SEHNR and CDR2 FQNEAQ (reference sequence). This CDR3 contains 13 residues. Trimming removed 4 bases at V and 3 bases at J, with 8 bases between. CDR3 loop: CASSSALTDTQYF. Here the CDR3 DNA reads TGTGCCAGCAGCTCCGCTTTAACAGATACGCAGTATTTT.

This clonotype has a handful of counts. The chain has TRBV28 and TRBJ1-6; no reliable D call. This CDR3 has 14 amino acids. Germline V gene data show CDR1 as MDHEN and CDR2 as SYDVKM. The V end was cut by 6 bases, the J end by 8 bases, with 14 bases between. The DNA for the CDR3 is TGTGCCAGCAGGGTGGAACGGAAATATTCACCCCTCCACTTT. Its translation is CASRVERKYSPLHF.

This chain links TRBV2 with TRBJ1-1; 8 bases align to TRBD1. The length of the CDR3 is 15 residues. CDR1 is SNHLY, CDR2 FYNNEI, per germline. V dropped 7 bases and J dropped 3; count of bases not matched to a gene: 10. CDR3 DNA: TGTGCCAGCACTGACAGGGGAAGTGGTGACACTGAAGCTTTCTTT. Its protein product is CASTDRGSGDTEAFF. Filled out from reference TRBV2 and TRBJ1-1, the complete variable domain reads EPEVTQTPSHQVTQMGQEVILRCVPISNHLYFYWYRQILGQKVEFLVSFYNNEISEKSEIFDDQFSVERPDGSNFTLKIRSTKLEDSAMYFCASTDRGSGDTEAFFGQGTRLTVV.

This clonotype was found a few times. The chain recombines TRBV7-9 with TRBJ2-5, with 7 bases matching TRBD1. The V segment lost 2 bases and the J segment 5 bases; nucleotides outside the gene matches: 8. In germline, CDR1 is SEHNR, CDR2 FQNEAQ (reference sequence). The length of the CDR3 is 15 residues. CDR3 loop: CASSLSRGQYETQYF. CDR3 DNA: TGTGCCAGCAGCTTAAGTCGGGGACAGTATGAGACCCAGTACTTC.

This chain uses TRBV7-8 with TRBJ2-1; unclear D gene. The CDR3 length is 15 residues. From germline, CDR1 is SGHVS and CDR2 FQNEAQ. V gave up 0 bases and J gave up 4 bases, with 10 bases separating them. The CDR3 sequence is CASSLAWPSYNEQFF. The CDR3 nucleotides are TGTGCCAGCAGCTTAGCGTGGCCGTCGTACAATGAGCAGTTCTTC.

This rearrangement joins TRBV7-9 to TRBJ2-7; D might be TRBD2 (5 bases). Per the germline V gene, CDR1 is SEHNR and CDR2 is FQNEAQ (reference sequence). The CDR3 has 13 amino acids. The germline V and J ends were trimmed by 4 bases and 4 bases, with 11 bases remaining between them. The CDR3 region is CASSSESGYEQYF. As DNA, the CDR3 is TGTGCCAGCAGCTCCGAGTCGGGGTACGAGCAGTACTTC.

The rearrangement joins TRBV7-9 to TRBJ2-1, with no clear D. The CDR3 extends over 12 amino acids. With 4 bases removed from V and 7 bases from J, the gap between germline ends came to 8 bases. CDR1 and CDR2 from the germline V gene are SEHNR and FQNEAQ (reference sequence). The CDR3 is CASSSKRNEQFF. Here the CDR3 DNA reads TGTGCCAGCAGCTCGAAACGGAATGAGCAGTTCTTC. Combining the CDR3 with reference TRBV7-9 and TRBJ2-1 gives the whole variable domain DTGVSQNPRHKITKRGQNVTFRCDPISEHNRLYWYRQTLGQGPEFLTYFQNEAQLEKSRLLSDRFSAERPKGSFSTLEIQRTEQGDSAMYLCASSSKRNEQFFGPGTRLTVL.

V is TRBV6-5 and J is TRBJ1-5; weak D call: TRBD1 (5 bases). This CDR3 comprises 14 residues. Trimming left V 5 bases short and J 3 bases short, with 11 bases between. CDR1 and CDR2 (germline): MNHEY, SVGAGI. CDR3 coding DNA: TGTGCCAGCAGTATCCGGGGGTACAATCAGCCCCAGCATTTT. Translated, it gives CASSIRGYNQPQHF.

This chain's CDR3 is CASSRDAQSTDTQYF. CDR3 nucleotide sequence: TGTGCCAGCAGCCGTGACGCTCAGAGCACAGATACGCAGTATTTT. V usage is TRBV7-3 and J usage is TRBJ2-3, with D unresolved. Trimming removed 5 bases from V and 0 bases from J, with 12 bases in between. There are 15 residues in the CDR3. CDR1 is SGHTA, CDR2 FQGTGA, per germline.

The J gene is TRBJ2-5, the V gene TRBV7-2; D possibly matches TRBD1 or TRBD2 (7 bases each). The CDR3 sequence is 13 residues long. Germline CDR1 and CDR2: SGHTA and FQGNSA. With 7 bases removed from V and 5 bases from J, the gap between germline ends came to 14 bases. The CDR3 spells CASTRGGEETQYF. The CDR3 bases are TGTGCCAGCACCAGGGGGGGGGAGGAGACCCAGTACTTC. Looking up the rest from reference TRBV7-2 and TRBJ2-5 gives the full variable domain: GAGVSQSPSNKVTEKGKDVELRCDPISGHTALYWYRQSLGQGLEFLIYFQGNSAPDKSGLPSDRFSAERTGGSVSTLTIQRTQQEDSAVYLCASTRGGEETQYFGPGTRLLVL.

V is TRBV7-6 and J is TRBJ2-2; D possibly matches TRBD1 or TRBD2 (6 bases each). From germline, CDR1 is SGHVS and CDR2 FNYEAQ. This CDR3 comprises 11 residues. Trimming removed 5 bases from V and 13 bases from J, with 11 bases in between. CDR3 bases: TGTGCCAGCAGCAGGGGGGACGGGCTGTTTTTT. It codes for CASSRGDGLFF. Based on the CDR3 plus reference TRBV7-6 and TRBJ2-2, the full variable domain is GAGVSQSPRYKVTKRGQDVALRCDPISGHVSLYWYRQALGQGPEFLTYFNYEAQQDKSGLPNDRFSAERPEGSISTLTIQRTEQRDSAMYRCASSRGDGLFFGEGSRLTVL.

This clonotype was observed many times. This chain uses TRBV7-9 with TRBJ2-5; TRBD2 matches at 11 bases. J was trimmed by 6 bases and V by 4 bases; bases with no gene match: 13. CDR1 is SEHNR and CDR2 is FQNEAQ in the germline V gene (reference sequence). The CDR3 sequence is 17 residues long. The CDR3 protein is CASSSTSGVSQTKTQYF. Here the CDR3 DNA reads TGTGCCAGCAGCTCGACTAGCGGGGTTTCGCAGACGAAGACCCAGTACTTC.

This rearrangement joins TRBV7-2 to TRBJ2-7; possible D gene TRBD2, 5 bases. Trimming stripped 2 bases from V and 4 bases from J, with 15 bases between. The CDR3 spans 15 residues. Germline loops: CDR1 SGHTA, CDR2 FQGNSA. Written as DNA, the CDR3 is TGTGCCAGCAGCTTATCGACAAGAGGACTGTACGAGCAGTACGTC. Amino acid sequence: CASSLSTRGLYEQYV.

The CDR3 sequence: CASSQVSGMNTEAFF. The CDR3 DNA sequence: TGCGCCAGCAGCCAAGTTTCAGGGATGAACACTGAAGCTTTCTTT. The chain joins TRBV4-3 to TRBJ1-1; maybe TRBD1 (5 bases). This CDR3 is built from 15 residues. CDR1 is LGHNA, CDR2 YSLEER, per germline. V was shortened by 1 base and J by 0 bases, with 9 bases between the two germline ends.

V usage is TRBV5-6 and J usage is TRBJ1-2, with 10 bases that match TRBD1. The germline CDR1 and CDR2 sequences are SGHDT and YYEEEE. The J segment lost 6 bases and the V segment lost 4 bases, leaving 9 bases of the junction unmatched. CDR3 length: 15 amino acids. CDR3 amino acids: CASSPRGQGKDGYTF. The CDR3 region has the DNA TGTGCCAGCAGCCCCCGGGGACAGGGGAAGGATGGCTACACCTTC.

Only one count was recorded for this clonotype. The rearrangement links TRBV10-2 to TRBJ1-1; no clear D. V lost 10 bases and J lost 5, with 17 bases in between. The CDR3 is made up of 13 amino acids. Germline CDR1 and CDR2: WSHSY and SAAADI. CDR3 residues: CATNSKLITEAFF. For the CDR3, the DNA is TGCGCCACCAATTCCAAATTGATAACTGAAGCTTTCTTT.

This clonotype turned up a few times. The gene calls are TRBV11-2 and TRBJ2-5, with TRBD2 as a possible D gene (5 bases). Germline V gives CDR1 SGHAT, CDR2 FQNNGV. This CDR3 is built from 17 residues. Trimming cost V 2 bases and J 5 bases, with 21 bases left between them. The CDR3 is CASSLRPPGVIGETQYF. The CDR3 coding sequence is TGTGCCAGCAGCTTACGACCACCCGGGGTTATAGGGGAGACCCAGTACTTC.

The rearrangement uses TRBV2 and TRBJ2-1, with 8 bases lining up with TRBD1. Trimming at V came to 3 bases and at J to 1 base, leaving 11 bases not matched to a gene. The CDR3 runs 18 residues. In germline, CDR1 is SNHLY, CDR2 FYNNEI. This chain's CDR3 is CASSDWEDREQSYNEQFF. In nucleotides, the CDR3 is TGTGCCAGCAGTGATTGGGAGGACAGGGAGCAATCCTACAATGAGCAGTTCTTC.

CDR3 protein: CSVVVTEAFF. CDR3 bases: TGCAGCGTTGTTGTGACTGAAGCTTTCTTT. The chain recombines TRBV29-1 with TRBJ1-1; unclear D gene. This CDR3 comprises 10 residues. The germline CDR1 and CDR2 sequences are SQVTM and ANQGSEA. V was clipped by 4 bases and J by 5 bases, with 5 bases between them.